The 30 T cell receptor beta chains presented below share a single source sample, sequenced in a study of radiation and T cells in renal cell carcinoma (TCRdb year 2020). This specimen's time point label, interpreted: blood 4 weeks post-SBRT, at nephrectomy. This specimen's treatment or condition label, interpreted: 15 Gy SBRT to primary tumor, nephrectomy 4 weeks later. Library creation used the immunoSEQ multiplex PCR assay. TCRdb retrieved this table from immuneACCESS and kept in-frame rearrangements only. Not all clones are present; in checked studies, unresolved V genes account for under half, and no reason is known for the remainder. This sample lists 140,000 or so clones; 65% to 90% were detected once. The ten largest clonotypes hold about 17% of the sample. The sequencing here drew on blood, taken from a patient whose treatment included radiotherapy and nephrectomy. The receptor set was obtained from a woman between 50 and 59 years old with renal cell carcinoma.

The V and J genes are TRBV4-1 and TRBJ2-3; D not resolved. The V gene's germline CDR1 is MGHRA and CDR2 YSYEKL. This CDR3 contains 16 residues. Trimming left V 5 bases short and J 0 bases short, with 15 bases between. The DNA for the CDR3 is TGCGCCAGCAGCGTGCAGGCGCGTGCTAGCACAGATACGCAGTATTTT. This gives the protein CASSVQARASTDTQYF.

The J gene is TRBJ1-2, the V gene TRBV4-3, with D hard to call. The CDR3 loop spans 17 amino acids. Germline V gives CDR1 LGHNA, CDR2 YSLEER. Trimming took off 0 bases at V and 7 bases at J, with 21 bases between the two ends. The CDR3, as DNA: TGCGCCAGCAGCCAAGATCCCTCGAGAGGGTTAGGTAGTGGCTACACCTTC. The encoded protein is CASSQDPSRGLGSGYTF.

This chain links TRBV25-1 with TRBJ1-2; D is unresolved. This CDR3 is built from 14 residues. Trimming removed 5 bases at V and 3 bases at J, with 13 bases between. Germline assignment: CDR1 MGHDK and CDR2 SYGVNS. The CDR3 DNA is TGTGCCAGCAGTCTACCCGGGGTGGACTATGGCTACACCTTC. Encoded protein: CASSLPGVDYGYTF.

The chain combines TRBV7-3 with TRBJ2-3; D is possibly TRBD2 (5 bases). V lost 5 bases to trimming and J lost 0 bases, with 12 bases between them. The germline V gene encodes CDR1 SGHTA and CDR2 FQGTGA. The CDR3 covers 15 residues. The CDR3 bases are TGTGCCAGCAGCGGACGCACGGGGAGCACAGATACGCAGTATTTT. Translating it yields CASSGRTGSTDTQYF.

The V gene is TRBV6-1, the J gene TRBJ2-2; D is perhaps TRBD1 (6 bases). The CDR3 is made up of 13 amino acids. The V gene's germline CDR1 is MNHNS and CDR2 SASEGT. V lost 6 bases, J lost 5 bases, and 10 bases lay in between. The CDR3 DNA is TGTGCCAGCAGGGGTCAGGGGACCGGGGAGCTGTTTTTT. This sequence encodes CASRGQGTGELFF.

This chain connects TRBV9 to TRBJ1-1; D is undetermined. V was pared by 0 bases and J by 1 base, with 4 bases between. The CDR3 has 13 amino acids. CDR1 is SGDLS, CDR2 YYNGEE, per germline. The CDR3 DNA follows: TGTGCCAGCAGCGTAGACCGGAACACTGAAGCTTTCTTT. Its translation is CASSVDRNTEAFF.

The V gene is TRBV6-5, the J gene TRBJ2-1; 9 bases are shared with TRBD1. Germline V gives CDR1 MNHEY, CDR2 SVGAGI. V gave up 6 bases and J gave up 3 bases; unmatched junction bases: 3. The CDR3 is made up of 14 amino acids. The CDR3 DNA is TGTGCCAGCAGCAAGGGACAGGGCTACAATGAGCAGTTCTTC. Its translation is CASSKGQGYNEQFF.

This chain joins TRBV18 and TRBJ2-6, with D possibly TRBD2 on 5 matching bases. The CDR3 has 15 amino acids. Germline V gene data show CDR1 as KGHSH and CDR2 as LQKENI. With 3 bases removed from V and 2 bases from J, the gap between germline ends came to 8 bases. The CDR3, as DNA: TGTGCCAGCTCACCCCTCGGGGCTGGGGCCAACGTCCTGACTTTC. Protein: CASSPLGAGANVLTF.

The CDR3 region has the DNA TGTGCCAGCAGTGACCGGGGACAGGGTTTAGACTACGAGCAGTACTTC. Amino acid sequence: CASSDRGQGLDYEQYF. V is TRBV6-4 and J is TRBJ2-7; 9 nucleotides line up with TRBD1. CDR3 length equals 16 residues. After removal of 2 bases from V and 3 bases from J, the junction contained 8 bases not matched to a gene. Per the germline V gene, CDR1 is MRHNA and CDR2 is SNTAGT.

J is TRBJ2-3 and V is TRBV30; 11 bases agree with TRBD1. Unmatched junction bases numbered 9, after V lost 1 base and J lost 3 bases. This CDR3 region has 17 residues. The germline CDR1 and CDR2 sequences are GTSNPN and SVGIG (reference sequence). The CDR3 sequence: CAWSASGDRGRTDTQYF. CDR3 in DNA: TGTGCCTGGAGTGCCTCGGGGGACAGGGGGAGAACAGATACGCAGTATTTT.

The chain employs TRBV18 and TRBJ1-2; D is perhaps TRBD1 (6 bases). The CDR3 loop spans 18 amino acids. Germline V gene lookup returns CDR1 KGHSH and CDR2 LQKENI. Trimming pared 3 bases from V and 3 bases from J, leaving 23 bases between. The CDR3 DNA sequence: TGTGCCAGCTCACCCCCCAGTCTCTTCGGGGGCTCGGACTATGGCTACACCTTC. Residues: CASSPPSLFGGSDYGYTF.

This clone was seen just once. The gene calls are TRBV6-5 and TRBJ1-6; D call uncertain. Germline-derived CDR1 and CDR2 are MNHEY and SVGAGI. This CDR3 spans 13 amino acids. Deletions cut 4 bases from V and 5 bases from J, with 6 bases between. CDR3 amino acids: CASSSQDNSPLHF. CDR3 in DNA: TGTGCCAGCAGTTCTCAGGATAATTCACCCCTCCACTTT.

The V call is TRBV9, the J call TRBJ1-1, with TRBD1 matching 7 bases. Germline V gene sequence: CDR1 SGDLS, CDR2 YYNGEE. With 0 bases clipped from V and 3 bases from J, the junction kept 5 bases outside the gene matches. The CDR3 loop spans 15 amino acids. CDR3 DNA: TGTGCCAGCAGCGTAGAGGGGGCGGTGTACACTGAAGCTTTCTTT. Encoded protein: CASSVEGAVYTEAFF.

This chain connects TRBV30 to TRBJ1-6; maybe TRBD1 (5 bases). CDR3 length equals 14 residues. The germline V gene has CDR1 GTSNPN and CDR2 SVGIG (reference sequence). Trimming shortened V by 0 bases and J by 7 bases, and 10 bases separated the two germline ends. CDR3: CAWSVWDLNSPLHF. The CDR3 bases are TGTGCCTGGAGTGTATGGGACCTCAATTCACCCCTCCACTTT.

J is TRBJ2-1 and V is TRBV5-6; tentative D call: TRBD2 (6 bases). The CDR3 contains 15 residues. Germline V CDR1 and CDR2: SGHDT, YYEEEE. The V and J ends lost 1 base and 0 bases respectively, with 8 bases between them. The chain's CDR3 is CASSLRESSYNEQFF. The DNA of the CDR3 is TGTGCCAGCAGCTTGCGGGAGAGCTCCTACAATGAGCAGTTCTTC. Drawing the rest from reference TRBV5-6 and TRBJ2-1, the complete variable domain is DAGVTQSPTHLIKTRGQQVTLRCSPKSGHDTVSWYQQALGQGPQFIFQYYEEEERQRGNFPDRFSGHQFPNYSSELNVNALLLGDSALYLCASSLRESSYNEQFFGPGTRLTVL.

This clone was found once. This sequence joins TRBV5-6 and TRBJ1-5; D gene uncertain. Per germline, CDR1 SGHDT and CDR2 YYEEEE. V was shortened by 2 bases and J by 6 bases, with 12 bases between the two germline ends. This CDR3 has 14 residues. CDR3 coding DNA: TGTGCCAGCAGCTTCCGAGGGCTTGGTCAGCCCCAGCATTTT. It is translated as CASSFRGLGQPQHF.

The chain joins TRBV5-4 to TRBJ1-3; D is undetermined. The V gene's germline CDR1 is SGHNT and CDR2 YYREEE (reference sequence). The CDR3 sequence is 16 residues long. The V end was cut by 0 bases, the J end by 0 bases, with 10 bases between. For the CDR3, the DNA is TGTGCCAGCAGCTTGGATCCCTTTCTCTCTGGAAACACCATATATTTT. Residues: CASSLDPFLSGNTIYF.

The chain couples TRBV19 to TRBJ1-5; D is ambiguous. The germline gives CDR1 LNHDA, CDR2 SQIVND (reference sequence). Deletions cut 5 bases from V and 5 bases from J, with 10 bases between. CDR3 size: 13 residues. The CDR3 DNA sequence: TGTGCCAGTAGTCCGTCGCGGTATCAGCCCCAGCATTTT. It specifies CASSPSRYQPQHF.

The V and J genes are TRBV5-1 and TRBJ2-7; D gene unclear. Per germline, CDR1 SGHRS and CDR2 YFSETQ. The CDR3 consists of 17 residues. V gave up 0 bases and J gave up 3 bases, with 19 bases separating them. CDR3 DNA: TGCGCCAGCAGCTTGGTCCGGAACCCAACCGAACTCTACGAGCAGTACTTC. Residues: CASSLVRNPTELYEQYF.

This clone was detected only once. V gene TRBV7-3 combines with J gene TRBJ1-2; no clear D. The length of the CDR3 is 12 residues. CDR1 and CDR2 (germline): SGHTA, FQGTGA. Trimming removed 6 bases at V and 3 bases at J, with 8 bases between. The CDR3, as DNA: TGTGCCAGCAGGAATGGAGACTATGGCTACACCTTC. Translating gives CASRNGDYGYTF.

The chain combines TRBV4-1 with TRBJ2-7, with 8 bases that match TRBD1. CDR1 MGHRA and CDR2 YSYEKL come from the germline V gene. The V and J ends lost 0 bases and 4 bases, in that order; junction bases with no gene match: 11. The CDR3 is 17 amino acids. CDR3: CASSQERQTGEPYEQYF. The CDR3 DNA follows: TGCGCCAGCAGCCAAGAACGTCAGACAGGGGAGCCATACGAGCAGTACTTC.

The chain has TRBV28 and TRBJ2-2, with D perhaps matching TRBD1 or TRBD2 (5 bases each). There are 15 residues in the CDR3. Trimming left V 6 bases short and J 5 bases short, with 16 bases between. Germline V gene sequence: CDR1 MDHEN, CDR2 SYDVKM. The CDR3 DNA sequence: TGTGCCAGCAGCCGGGGACCCCGAACGACCGGGGAGCTGTTTTTT. Translated, it gives CASSRGPRTTGELFF. Variable domain in full (rest from reference TRBV28 and TRBJ2-2): DVKVTQSSRYLVKRTGEKVFLECVQDMDHENMFWYRQDPGLGLRLIYFSYDVKMKEKGDIPEGYSVSREKKERFSLILESASTNQTSMYLCASSRGPRTTGELFFGEGSRLTVL.

The chain links TRBV19 to TRBJ2-7; D uncertain. The CDR3 spans 14 residues. Germline CDR1 LNHDA, CDR2 SQIVND (reference sequence). Deletions cut 4 bases from V and 2 bases from J, with 12 bases between. Written as DNA, the CDR3 is TGTGCCAGTAGTACCCTGGAGCCCGCCTACGAGCAGTACTTC. Its protein product is CASSTLEPAYEQYF.

V gene TRBV7-9 combines with J gene TRBJ2-3, with 7 bases that match TRBD2. Germline CDR1 reads SEHNR; CDR2 reads FQNEAQ (reference sequence). This CDR3 has 14 amino acids. With 7 bases clipped from V and 2 bases from J, the junction kept 6 bases outside the gene matches. The CDR3 protein is CASTRAGITDTQYF. The CDR3 nucleotides read TGTGCCAGCACACGAGCGGGGATCACAGATACGCAGTATTTT.

This clone was observed once. The chain combines TRBV19 with TRBJ2-7, with 12 positions matching TRBD1. Germline loops: CDR1 LNHDA, CDR2 SQIVND (reference sequence). J was trimmed by 5 bases and V by 1 base; bases with no gene match: 6. The CDR3 is made up of 16 amino acids. The CDR3 coding sequence is TGTGCCAGTAGTATAGCCGGGACAGGGGGCGGCCACGAGCAGTACTTC. Translated: CASSIAGTGGGHEQYF.

The chain combines TRBV25-1 with TRBJ1-5; perhaps TRBD1 as D (6 bases). CDR1 is MGHDK and CDR2 is SYGVNS in the germline V gene. Trimming cost V 4 bases and J 4 bases, with 11 bases left between them. The CDR3 totals 14 residues. The CDR3, as DNA: TGTGCCAGCAGTGCGGGGGGCTGGAATCAGCCCCAGCATTTT. Its translation is CASSAGGWNQPQHF.

The chain employs TRBV9 and TRBJ1-5; no clear D. V lost 0 bases to trimming and J lost 7 bases, with 11 bases between them. This CDR3 is built from 14 residues. Germline-derived CDR1 and CDR2 are SGDLS and YYNGEE. The CDR3 is CASSVGEAGQPQHF. The DNA for the CDR3 is TGTGCCAGCAGCGTAGGAGAGGCGGGCCAGCCCCAGCATTTT.

This clone has a handful of counts. The rearrangement links TRBV28 to TRBJ2-1; D is possibly TRBD1 or TRBD2 (5 bases each). Germline lookup yields CDR1 MDHEN and CDR2 SYDVKM. The CDR3 runs 17 residues. Trimming pared 4 bases from V and 2 bases from J, leaving 18 bases between. The DNA of the CDR3 is TGTGCCAGCAGTTCCATCTCTGGGGACGGGCCCTACAATGAGCAGTTCTTC. It translates to CASSSISGDGPYNEQFF.

The chain combines TRBV9 with TRBJ2-2, with 8 bases that match TRBD1. The CDR3 is made up of 15 amino acids. V trimming: 0 bases; J trimming: 7 bases; junction bases outside the gene matches: 5. Per the germline V gene, CDR1 is SGDLS and CDR2 is YYNGEE. CDR3 amino acids: CASSVATGAGGELFF. The DNA for the CDR3 is TGTGCCAGCAGCGTAGCGACAGGGGCAGGCGGGGAGCTGTTTTTT.

In its sample, this clone was seen a few times. V and J are TRBV7-8 and TRBJ1-1; maybe TRBD1 (6 bases). Germline V gene data show CDR1 as SGHVS and CDR2 as FQNEAQ. Between the trimmed V and J ends, which lost 4 bases and 2 bases, there was a span of 14 bases. The CDR3 is 15 amino acids. CDR3 amino acids: CASSYVQGINTEAFF. In nucleotides, the CDR3 is TGTGCCAGCAGCTACGTACAGGGAATAAACACTGAAGCTTTCTTT.